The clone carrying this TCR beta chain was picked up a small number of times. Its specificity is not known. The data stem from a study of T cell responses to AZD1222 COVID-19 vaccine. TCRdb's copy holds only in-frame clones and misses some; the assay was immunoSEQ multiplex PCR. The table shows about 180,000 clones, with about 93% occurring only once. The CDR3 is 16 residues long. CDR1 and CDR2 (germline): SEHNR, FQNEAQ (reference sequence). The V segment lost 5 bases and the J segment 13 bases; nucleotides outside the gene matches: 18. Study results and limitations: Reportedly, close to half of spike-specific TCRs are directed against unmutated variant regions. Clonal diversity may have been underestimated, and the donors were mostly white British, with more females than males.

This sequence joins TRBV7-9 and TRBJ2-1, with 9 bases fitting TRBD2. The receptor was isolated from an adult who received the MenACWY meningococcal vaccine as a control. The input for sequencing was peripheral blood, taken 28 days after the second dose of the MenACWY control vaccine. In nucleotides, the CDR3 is TGTGCCAGCAGCCAGGGCTGGCGGGGGGGAGTTTTGGGACAGTTCTTC. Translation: CASSQGWRGGVLGQFF.